One and the same sample provided the 15 T cell receptor beta chains below, sequenced in a study of blood T cell repertoires in COVID-19. This table comes from immunoSEQ multiplex PCR, and its TCRdb copy is limited to in-frame clones, with some not included. The sample carries some 240,000 clones, about 80% recorded once. Material: PBMCs or T cells enriched from blood (not recorded which). Source of these receptors: a young man with acute COVID-19.

This clone was counted a few times. The chain links TRBV6-6 to TRBJ2-3, with 8 bases identical to TRBD1. After removal of 10 bases from V and 0 bases from J, the junction contained 9 bases not matched to a gene. The CDR3 extends over 15 amino acids. CDR1 and CDR2 (germline): MNHNY, SVGAGI (reference sequence). The CDR3 DNA sequence: TGTGCCACACTCATGACAGGGGCGAGCACAGATACGCAGTATTTT. Translation gives CATLMTGASTDTQYF.

V gene TRBV6-5 combines with J gene TRBJ2-7, with 8 bases lining up with TRBD1. After removal of 6 bases from V and 3 bases from J, the junction contained 7 bases not matched to a gene. Germline lookup yields CDR1 MNHEY and CDR2 SVGAGI. The CDR3 is 14 residues long. CDR3 residues: CASRAQGANYEQYV. The CDR3 DNA follows: TGTGCCAGCAGGGCGCAGGGGGCGAACTACGAGCAGTACGTC.

CDR3 region: CASSFLGQGAAEKLFF. CDR3 coding DNA: TGTGCCAGCAGTTTCCTGGGACAGGGGGCGGCTGAAAAACTGTTTTTT. The V gene is TRBV27, the J gene TRBJ1-4; TRBD1 agrees at 12 bases. The ends lost 3 bases at V and 7 bases at J; junction bases unmatched: 6. The CDR3 is 16 residues long. Germline V gives CDR1 MNHEY, CDR2 SMNVEV (reference sequence).

The chain recombines TRBV7-3 with TRBJ2-2; possibly TRBD2 for D (6 bases). Trimming removed 1 base at V and 6 bases at J, with 24 bases between. The CDR3 contains 19 residues. The germline V gene has CDR1 SGHTA and CDR2 FQGTGA. CDR3 residues: CASSLRGRQGTTRSGELFF. The CDR3 bases are TGTGCCAGCAGCTTAAGGGGGAGGCAGGGAACAACACGCTCCGGGGAGCTGTTTTTT.

The genes are TRBV30 and TRBJ2-2; D may be TRBD1 (6 bases). CDR1 is GTSNPN and CDR2 is SVGIG in the germline V gene (reference sequence). CDR3 length equals 15 residues. V lost 3 bases and J 5 bases, leaving 16 bases between the germline ends. The CDR3, as DNA: TGTGCCTGGAGGGCTTACAACAGGGATACCGGGGAGCTGTTTTTT. It encodes CAWRAYNRDTGELFF.

CDR3 coding DNA: TGTGCCAGCAGTTTACTAGCGGGAGCACGTGAGCAGTTCTTC. This encodes CASSLLAGAREQFF. V gene TRBV7-9 combines with J gene TRBJ2-1, with 11 nucleotides matching TRBD2. Unmatched junction bases numbered 7, after V lost 6 bases and J lost 9 bases. The germline V gene encodes CDR1 SEHNR and CDR2 FQNEAQ (reference sequence). CDR3 length: 14 residues.

The chain couples TRBV6-5 to TRBJ2-7; D possibly corresponds to TRBD2 (5 bases). The CDR3 has 13 residues. Looked up from germline, CDR1 is MNHEY and CDR2 is SVGAGI. The V end was cut by 11 bases, the J end by 2 bases, with 16 bases between. The CDR3 DNA is TGTGCCGGAGGCCCGGACTCTGCCTACGAGCAGTACGTC. This codes for CAGGPDSAYEQYV.

The rearrangement uses TRBV27 and TRBJ2-1, with 7 bases matching TRBD2. The CDR3 covers 13 residues. Germline V gene data show CDR1 as MNHEY and CDR2 as SMNVEV (reference sequence). Trimming cost V 8 bases and J 2 bases; bases outside gene matches: 3. CDR3 DNA: TGTGCCAGCGGGAGGGAGGCCTACAATGAGCAGTTCTTC. This sequence encodes CASGREAYNEQFF.

The chain joins TRBV5-4 to TRBJ1-4, with TRBD1 matching over 7 bases. The junction had 5 bases not matched to a gene; V was cut back by 1 base and J by 5 bases. The germline CDR1 and CDR2 sequences are SGHNT and YYREEE (reference sequence). The CDR3 spans 15 residues. CDR3 sequence reads: CASSLSPGGNEKLFF. DNA of the CDR3: TGTGCCAGCAGCTTGAGCCCAGGGGGGAATGAAAAACTGTTTTTT.

This chain connects TRBV12-2 to TRBJ1-5. TRBV12-2 counts as a pseudogene. The length of the CDR3 is 15 residues. The CDR3 bases are TGTGCAAGTCCCTCGGGACTCTATAGCAATCAGCCCCAGCATTTT. Amino acids: CASPSGLYSNQPQHF.

The sample holds a few counts of this clone. DNA of the CDR3: TGTGCCAGCAGCTCGCAGGGGAACACTGAAGCTTTCTTT. It encodes CASSSQGNTEAFF. The J gene is TRBJ1-1, the V gene TRBV7-3, with D tentatively TRBD1 (5 bases). With 4 bases removed from V and 1 base from J, the gap between germline ends came to 7 bases. The CDR3 is 13 residues long. The V gene's germline CDR1 is SGHTA and CDR2 FQGTGA.

The chain combines TRBV3-1 (or the pseudogene TRBV3-2) with TRBJ1-2; maybe TRBD1 (5 bases). V lost 0 bases, J lost 7 bases, and 9 bases lay in between. This CDR3 contains 13 residues. Germline V lookup: CDR1 LGHDT, CDR2 YNNKEL (reference sequence). This CDR3 reads CASSQESGGGYTF. CDR3 coding DNA: TGTGCCAGCAGCCAAGAGTCGGGGGGTGGCTACACCTTC.

This chain joins TRBV5-8 and TRBJ2-7; 9 nucleotides align to TRBD2. CDR1 and CDR2 from the germline V gene are SGHTS and YDEGEE. The CDR3 covers 14 residues. V dropped 5 bases and J dropped 4; count of bases not matched to a gene: 7. The CDR3 spells CASRTGTSIYEQYV. In DNA form, the CDR3 reads TGTGCCAGCAGAACCGGGACTAGCATTTACGAGCAGTACGTC.

The chain employs TRBV9 and TRBJ1-4, with TRBD1 matching over 9 bases. V lost 4 bases to trimming and J lost 4 bases; unmatched junction nucleotides: 11. The length of the CDR3 is 17 residues. CDR1 and CDR2 from the germline V gene are SGDLS and YYNGEE. The CDR3 loop reads CASSPTGTGTINEKLFF. CDR3 DNA sequence: TGTGCCAGCAGCCCAACCGGGACAGGGACAATTAATGAAAAACTGTTTTTT.

This clone was observed a single time. A junction boundary mismatches the germline segment, possibly from a read error. The CDR3 DNA is TGTGCCACCGCTCAGGACTCCCTCAATTCACCCCTCCACTTT. It codes for CATAQDSLNSPLHF. This sequence joins TRBV5-1 and TRBJ1-6; D is ambiguous. Per germline, CDR1 SGHRS and CDR2 YFSETQ. CDR3 length: 14 amino acids.